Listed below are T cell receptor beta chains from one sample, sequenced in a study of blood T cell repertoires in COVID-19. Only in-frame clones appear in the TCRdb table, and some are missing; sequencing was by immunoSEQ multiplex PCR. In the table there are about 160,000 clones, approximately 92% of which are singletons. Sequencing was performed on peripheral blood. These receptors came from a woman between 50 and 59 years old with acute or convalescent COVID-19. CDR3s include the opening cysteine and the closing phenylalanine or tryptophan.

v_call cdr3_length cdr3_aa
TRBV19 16 CASSIDLRSSYNEQFF
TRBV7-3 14 CASSLGGHTGELFF
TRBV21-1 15 CASGPEREASYEQYF
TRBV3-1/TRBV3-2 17 CASSPKLAGGKQETQYF
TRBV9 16 CASSATGGLHLYEQYF
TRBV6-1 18 CASSGDFRISSYNSPLHF
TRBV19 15 CASRSLTEYSYGYTF
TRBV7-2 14 CASSPTGGGTEAFF
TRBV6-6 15 CASSYSSTGPYEQYF
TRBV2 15 CAGSGTGGANEKLFF
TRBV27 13 CATRDRGRTEAFF
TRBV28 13 CASSLGQGYGYTF
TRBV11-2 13 CASSLQGNGELFF
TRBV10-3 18 CAISKGTPGLATNEKLFF
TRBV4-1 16 CASSQDSEILNTEAFF
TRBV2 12 CASNTQTDTQYF
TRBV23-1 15 CASSQSWAVQETQYF
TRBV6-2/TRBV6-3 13 CASSYYPRTEAFF
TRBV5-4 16 CASSFRLAGGGDTQYF
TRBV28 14 CASSPEVSEKTQYF
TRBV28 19 CASSTPHNHGGENTGELFF
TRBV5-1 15 CASSLRLARRPEQFF
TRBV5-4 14 CASSLLTGNSPLHF
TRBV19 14 CASSKTGRSYEQYF
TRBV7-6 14 CASSPGHGGYEQYF
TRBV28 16 CASIGGGAIYNSPLHF
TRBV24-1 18 CATSDPRTSGGAGNEQFF
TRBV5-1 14 CASRTDSNTGELFF
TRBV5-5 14 CASSPGTAIYGYTF
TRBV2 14 CASEAGTDKNIQYF
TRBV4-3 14 CASSQGQSSPPLHF
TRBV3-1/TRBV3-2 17 CASSLQGGRTYTGELFF
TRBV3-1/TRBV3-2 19 CASSQDGGRYTIRWNTQYF